This TCR beta chain is drawn from a study of blood T cell repertoires in COVID-19 (dated by TCRdb to between 2020 and 2021). For the study in its entirety: The collaborator samples originated in the United States, Italy and Spain and spanned the acute and convalescent phases of COVID-19. The repertoires were released in a freely available public database meant as a resource for research on the immune response to SARS-CoV-2. Where available, HLA class I and class II types were obtained from metadata supplied by the sample provider rather than from assay-based typing. The sample metadata nearly always contained a de-identified subject ID, COVID-19 status, age in years and sex. The samples were drawn from the first 160 participants of the ongoing ImmuneRACE study and from 950 to 1,500 subjects provided by 6 global collaborators. Deeply sampled blood TCRbeta repertoires from subjects exposed to, actively infected with, or recovered from COVID-19 were included in the dataset. The material from the prospective study consisted of cDNA or gDNA derived from T cells, B-cell-depleted T cells, or PBMCs. Broad study findings and their caveats: How much clinical and demographic metadata was included differed by source and by participant, and the metadata was provided uncurated.

TCRbeta CDR3 regions were amplified from genomic DNA by means of the immunoSEQ Assay, a bias-controlled multiplex PCR. Concerning the study's data processing: Nucleated cell counts per sample were estimated from amplification of reference gene primers within the assay. To quantify the absolute abundance of each unique TCRbeta CDR3 rearrangement, sequence reads were collapsed and filtered. For each sample, productive Simpson clonality was calculated by taking the square root of Simpson's diversity index across productive rearrangements. As stored in TCRdb, this immuneACCESS dataset retains in-frame rearrangements with V and J assigned. A fraction of the clones does not appear; measured against another copy, unresolved V genes explain less than half of the discrepancy, and the remainder lacks a known reason. Clone size and the V and J calls come from that table; the DNA yielded D and trimming. The sample data list roughly 250,000 clones, and about nine tenths of these were observed just once. 2.5% to 3% of the sample is held by the ten biggest clonotypes.

About this clone: Its specific antigen is unknown. Base qualities are not at hand, and no much larger clone is one base apart.

Taken from cysteine to phenylalanine, the CDR3 has 12 residues. The only DNA kept is the CDR3, 36 bases in frame from the first base. CDR1 SGHTA and CDR2 FQGNSA are derived from the germline V gene. V is cut back by 1 base and J by 10 bases, with 4 bases in the junction unmatched. Participants in the prospective study were enrolled through a virtual design, were aged roughly 18 to 100 years, and lived in roughly 25 United States geographic areas. To assign participants to cohorts, the prospective study relied on clinical history that participants themselves reported in a screening survey and a study questionnaire. In the prospective study, mobile phlebotomists collected whole blood, serum and a nasopharyngeal or oropharyngeal swab from each participant. Participants in the prospective study had the option to provide additional blood draws and questionnaires over a 2-month period. Before DNA extraction, prospective study blood samples were shipped either frozen or at room temperature.

Recombination linked TRBV7-2 to TRBJ2-7, and TRBD1 matches 7 of the central bases. This receptor was identified in a woman aged 25 to 45 with acute COVID-19. Sequencing was done on a sample of PBMCs or T cells enriched from blood (not recorded which). The DNA sequence is as follows: TGTGCCAGCAGCTTAGGGACAGGCCTTCAGTACTTC. Translated, it gives CASSLGTGLQYF.